Here is one T cell receptor (beta chain) with its context. The target of this receptor is not known. The sample holds no much larger clone one base away, and base qualities are not on file. This entry is derived from a study of siplizumab effects on memory and regulatory T cells (dated by TCRdb to between 2018 and 2021). Notes on the research overall: The study looked at the effect of siplizumab, an anti-CD2 antibody, on alloreactive T-cell subsets in allogeneic mixed lymphocyte reactions made from human PBMCs. Findings and caveats that apply to the study as a whole: Roughly 80-97% of proliferating CD4+ or CD8+ clones could not be assigned a naive or memory phenotype. In reactions with siplizumab, an average of about 69% of mappable alloreactive CD4+ clones were Treg-derived, compared with 25% to 30% in control reactions. Unstimulated naive T cells appeared more diverse than memory T cells, and naive cells seemed to contribute substantially to the alloresponse. No functional confirmation was obtained for the suppressive function of proliferating Tregs from siplizumab cultures. Because sequences at frequencies below about 10^-5 were poorly captured, only a minor fraction of alloreactive clones could be mapped back to unstimulated subsets. Siplizumab significantly lowered the cumulative frequency of alloreactive sequences that could be traced to unstimulated CD4+ memory T cells.

Libraries came from the immunoSEQ multiplex PCR assay. The deep sequencing platform assayed some 90,000 TCR templates per sample. Genomic DNA extracted from sorted T cells was used for TCRbeta CDR3 sequencing. Per the authors' processing: The R programming language was used for the clonal analysis of the TCRbeta CDR3 data. Unstimulated samples were compared with post-reaction CFSE-low samples to define alloreactive CD4+ and CD8+ clones. By matching sequences to the repertoires of sorted unstimulated Treg and non-Treg cells, each alloreactive CD4+ clone was assigned a regulatory or non-regulatory origin. Entries here come from immuneACCESS through TCRdb and include only in-frame sequences with V and J called. Some clones fail to appear in such tables; in the studies checked, an unresolved V gene covers under half of the shortfall, and the cause of the remainder is unknown. The DNA gave D and trimming, while V, J and clone size come from that table. The sample records around 82,000 clones, 93% of which are singletons. The top ten constitute 4% to 5.5% of the sample.

Sorted unstimulated T cells, along with proliferating T cells recovered from mixed lymphocyte reactions, underwent TCRbeta CDR3 sequencing. Fresh whole blood from more than 8 HLA-typed healthy donors was used as the source from which PBMCs were isolated. The clonotype was recovered from a human donor in good health. The sample comprised CD8+ T cells sorted from blood.

The CDR3 here reads CASSLELDSTEAFF. The nucleotide sequence is given as TGTGCCAGCAGCTTAGAGCTTGATAGCACTGAAGCTTTCTTT. The chain was built from TRBV13 and TRBJ1-1; no D gene can be assigned with confidence. CDR1 and CDR2 (PRHDT, FYEKMQ) derive from the germline V gene (reference sequence). V and J are truncated by 1 base and 4 bases respectively, leaving an intervening sequence of 10 bases. Including the terminal cysteine and phenylalanine, the CDR3 comprises 14 residues. Only the CDR3 DNA is retained, 42 bases long and in frame from the first base.